Listed below are T cell receptor beta chains from one sample, sequenced in a study of breast tumors, draining lymph nodes, adjacent tissues. TCRdb re-called the multiplex PCR reads with MiXCR, one entry per CDR3 protein. The sample lists 85,000 to 120,000 distinct CDR3 sequences, roughly 29% occurring once. The sample comprised axillary lymph node tissue. The source is a female donor with breast cancer. Some clones in this sample may be carry-over from other donors' samples. Both conserved end residues are part of each CDR3. Fields, in order: D gene, J gene, V gene, clone size, CDR3 protein, CDR3 DNA. A D gene is named only where the DNA matches it firmly. Rows may omit the clone size; those that give it use once, few, many or a size class.

>-|TRBJ2-3|TRBV20-1|-
CSAGDMTTSTDTQYF
TGCAGTGCTGGAGATATGACGACGAGTACAGATACGCAGTATTTT
>-|TRBJ1-2|TRBV29-1|many
CSVEWGYTF
TGCAGCGTTGAGTGGGGCTACACCTTC
>TRBD1|TRBJ1-1|TRBV3-1|-
CASSPGTGGQTFF
TGTGCCAGCAGCCCTGGGACAGGGGGCCAGACTTTCTTT
>-|TRBJ2-7|TRBV4-1|many
CASSRLAVSYEQYF
TGCGCCAGCAGCCGTTTAGCGGTCTCCTACGAGCAGTACTTC
>-|TRBJ1-5|TRBV5-6|many
CASSSVEGMNQPQHF
TGTGCCAGCAGCTCCGTGGAGGGGATGAATCAGCCCCAGCATTTT
>-|TRBJ2-5|TRBV11-2|many
CASSPRARLGETQYF
TGTGCCAGCAGCCCCAGGGCCCGGCTCGGAGAGACCCAGTACTTC
>TRBD2|TRBJ2-3|TRBV6-5|many
CASSSTSGSVDTQYF
TGTGCCAGCAGCTCAACTAGCGGGAGTGTGGATACGCAGTATTTT
>TRBD1|TRBJ1-2|TRBV7-9|many
CASSLGQSYGYTF
TGTGCCAGCAGCTTGGGACAGAGCTATGGCTACACCTTC
>-|TRBJ2-1|TRBV11-3|many
CASSLGNNEQFF
TGTGCCAGCAGCTTAGGAAACAATGAGCAGTTCTTC
>-|TRBJ2-7|TRBV2|once
CASSAGEGLEQYF
TGTGCCAGCAGTGCTGGGGAAGGACTCGAGCAGTACTTC
>TRBD1|TRBJ1-5|TRBV20-1|-
CSASIPGQTNQPQHF
TGCAGTGCTAGTATCCCGGGACAGACAAATCAGCCCCAGCATTTT
>-|TRBJ1-2|TRBV7-9|many
CASSLDGSANYGYTF
TGTGCCAGCAGCTTAGACGGCAGTGCTAACTATGGCTACACCTTC
>TRBD1|TRBJ2-1|TRBV20-1|many
CSAREQGANYNEQFF
TGCAGTGCTAGAGAACAGGGGGCCAACTACAATGAGCAGTTCTTC
>-|TRBJ2-7|TRBV9|-
CASSPSYRTVISSEQYF
TGTGCCAGCAGCCCTTCGTATCGGACAGTTATCTCCTCCGAGCAGTACTTC
>TRBD1|TRBJ1-6|TRBV7-2|-
CASSWGWTGFPPLHF
TGTGCCAGCAGCTGGGGCTGGACAGGGTTTCCACCCCTCCACTTT
>TRBD2|TRBJ2-2|TRBV6-2/TRBV6-3|few
CASSHEGGRASGELFF
TGTGCCAGCAGTCACGAGGGAGGGAGGGCATCCGGGGAGCTGTTTTTT